This record looks at one T cell receptor beta chain sequence and its context. Its antigen remains unknown. This entry belongs to a study of neoadjuvant anti-PD-1 for oral cavity cancer. Study outcomes and limitations: Higher pretreatment blood Treg/Th17 ratios correlated with higher pretreatment blood and lower post-treatment tumor TCRbeta clonality.

Produced via immunoSEQ multiplex PCR; TCRdb's table is partial and in-frame only. The sample shows several thousand clones, 65% to 80% of them seen only once. Noted time point: after neoadjuvant nivolumab, at surgical resection. No culture or expansion preceded analysis of these blood cells. The germline V gene has CDR1 MNHEY and CDR2 SVGAGI. This CDR3 region has 16 residues. V lost 2 bases, J lost 0 bases, and 13 bases lay in between. The J gene is TRBJ1-2, the V gene TRBV6-5; D unresolved. The sample consisted of PBMCs, taken after nivolumab (anti-PD-1) treatment. This receptor was identified in a person aged 40-85 years with oral cavity squamous cell carcinoma. CDR3 region: CASSYPTVVPNYGYTF. CDR3 coding DNA: TGTGCCAGCAGTTACCCCACCGTTGTTCCTAACTATGGCTACACCTTC.